Presented here are 26 T cell receptor beta chains from one specimen sequenced in a study of blood T cell repertoires in COVID-19 (dated by TCRdb to the early 2020s). Library creation used the immunoSEQ multiplex PCR assay. As stored in TCRdb, this immuneACCESS dataset retains in-frame rearrangements with V and J assigned. A fraction of the clones does not appear; measured against another copy, unresolved V genes explain less than half of the discrepancy, and the remainder lacks a known reason. The sample includes tens of thousands of clones, with 78% observed a single time. The top ten clonotypes cover approximately 15% of the sample. The sample taken for sequencing was peripheral blood. These receptors originate from a man in his fifties or sixties with COVID-19, enrolled during active disease.

The V gene is TRBV19, the J gene TRBJ2-6; 7 nucleotides agree with TRBD1. CDR1 and CDR2 from the germline V gene are LNHDA and SQIVND (reference sequence). V shed 4 bases, J shed 3 bases, and the junction held 3 bases outside the gene matches. This CDR3 comprises 15 residues. Written as DNA, the CDR3 is TGTGCCAGTAGTAACAGGGGAGTTGGGGCCAACGTCCTGACTTTC. Residues: CASSNRGVGANVLTF.

The sample holds a few counts of this clone. The V call is TRBV6-7, the J call TRBJ1-3; D is unresolved. TRBV6-7 is an open reading frame, and its role is uncertain. V was shortened by 0 bases and J by 8 bases, with 17 bases between the two germline ends. The CDR3 has 16 residues. The CDR3 spells CASSYSKSARADTIYF. The CDR3 bases are TGTGCCAGCAGTTACTCGAAGTCCGCGAGGGCTGACACCATATATTTT.

The chain recombines TRBV28 with TRBJ2-1; D gene uncertain. V lost 6 bases and J lost 7, with 7 bases in between. Germline V gene sequence: CDR1 MDHEN, CDR2 SYDVKM. The CDR3 totals 11 residues. CDR3 nucleotide sequence: TGTGCCAGCAGAAAAGAGAATGAGCAGTTCTTC. Translating it yields CASRKENEQFF.

J is TRBJ2-5 and V is TRBV5-1; possibly TRBD2 for D (6 bases). In germline, CDR1 is SGHRS, CDR2 YFSETQ. V shed 0 bases and J shed 5 bases, with 14 bases lying between them. The length of the CDR3 is 15 residues. CDR3 residues: CASSLVRGGGETQYF. CDR3 nucleotide sequence: TGCGCCAGCAGCTTGGTCCGGGGAGGAGGGGAGACCCAGTACTTC.

In this sample, this clone turned up once. The chain couples TRBV2 to TRBJ1-2, with D possibly matching TRBD1 (5 bases). Germline lookup yields CDR1 SNHLY and CDR2 FYNNEI. The CDR3 is made up of 15 amino acids. V was cut by 0 bases and J by 3 bases, with 11 bases left in between. CDR3 sequence (DNA): TGTGCCAGCAGTGAAGCGCATTCAGGGTACTATGGCTACACCTTC. Encoded protein: CASSEAHSGYYGYTF.

This rearrangement joins TRBV19 to TRBJ2-1, with D tentatively TRBD1 (6 bases). Between the trimmed V and J ends, which lost 0 bases and 15 bases, there was a span of 18 bases. The CDR3 extends over 14 amino acids. Germline CDR1 and CDR2: LNHDA and SQIVND (reference sequence). CDR3 amino acids: CASSIDSGTIILFF. Here the CDR3 DNA reads TGTGCCAGTAGTATAGACTCGGGGACAATCATCCTGTTCTTC.

The chain is built from TRBV30 and TRBJ2-1; 9 positions match TRBD2. This CDR3 spans 14 amino acids. Germline V gene data show CDR1 as GTSNPN and CDR2 as SVGIG (reference sequence). With V trimmed by 6 bases and J by 8 bases, 11 bases remained unmatched. The CDR3 DNA reads as TGTGCCTGTACCGGAGCGGGAGGAGGTTATGAGCAGTTCTTC. Encoded protein: CACTGAGGGYEQFF.

V gene TRBV30 combines with J gene TRBJ1-2; D gene unclear. This CDR3 has 13 residues. Germline V CDR1 and CDR2: GTSNPN, SVGIG (reference sequence). V dropped 4 bases and J dropped 8 bases, with 17 bases sitting between them. As DNA, the CDR3 is TGTGCCTGGACCTTATTGCAGGATCGGGGCTACACCTTC. Its protein product is CAWTLLQDRGYTF.

This clone was detected a few times. The chain links TRBV14 to TRBJ2-4, with TRBD1 matching 7 bases. In germline, CDR1 is SGHDN, CDR2 FVKESK. The CDR3 runs to 13 residues. The V segment lost 3 bases and the J segment 9 bases; nucleotides outside the gene matches: 5. CDR3 nucleotide sequence: TGTGCCAGCAGCCAGGACAGGTTCGGCATTCAGTACTTC. Translation gives CASSQDRFGIQYF.

This clone was recorded a few times. The V gene is TRBV2, the J gene TRBJ2-7; tentatively, D is TRBD2 (5 bases). Germline CDR1 SNHLY, CDR2 FYNNEI. V was shortened by 5 bases and J by 3 bases, with 17 bases between the two germline ends. This CDR3 has 15 amino acids. CDR3 loop: CASSYPKGENYEQYF. CDR3 DNA: TGTGCCAGCAGTTACCCCAAGGGAGAAAACTACGAGCAGTACTTC.

V gene TRBV7-2 combines with J gene TRBJ2-1; tentatively, D is TRBD1 (6 bases). This CDR3 has 13 amino acids. The germline V gene has CDR1 SGHTA and CDR2 FQGNSA. The V end was cut by 1 base, the J end by 10 bases, with 11 bases between. The CDR3 here is CASSLEPGHEQFF. The CDR3 coding sequence is TGTGCCAGCAGCTTAGAACCGGGACACGAGCAGTTCTTC.

The chain employs TRBV27 and TRBJ2-2, with TRBD1 identical over 8 bases. There are 15 residues in the CDR3. The junction had 9 bases not matched to a gene; V was cut back by 5 bases and J by 7 bases. Germline V gives CDR1 MNHEY, CDR2 SMNVEV (reference sequence). The CDR3 nucleotides read TGTGCCAGCAGTCTCCGACAGGGGACGAACGGGGAGCTGTTTTTT. Translation: CASSLRQGTNGELFF.

The V call is TRBV3-1 (or the pseudogene TRBV3-2), the J call TRBJ2-3; no definite D call. The CDR3 runs 15 residues. CDR1 is LGHDT, CDR2 YNNKEL, per germline (reference sequence). Trimming removed 1 base at V and 3 bases at J, with 11 bases between. The CDR3 reads CASSQGGSRTDTQYF. CDR3 nucleotide sequence: TGTGCCAGCAGCCAAGGAGGAAGTAGGACAGATACGCAGTATTTT.

The chain employs TRBV5-1 and TRBJ2-7, with 9 bases fitting TRBD1. Germline V gene lookup returns CDR1 SGHRS and CDR2 YFSETQ. V lost 4 bases to trimming and J lost 4 bases; unmatched junction nucleotides: 9. The CDR3 spans 15 residues. The CDR3 nucleotides are TGCGCCAGCAGCCCCGGGACAGGGTCCAGATACGAGCAGTACTTC. Its protein is CASSPGTGSRYEQYF.

This clone appeared a few times. The chain couples TRBV30 to TRBJ1-2, with 8 bases aligning to TRBD1. Germline assignment: CDR1 GTSNPN and CDR2 SVGIG (reference sequence). V shed 8 bases and J 5 bases; nucleotides not matched to a gene: 1. The CDR3 has 10 residues. DNA for the CDR3: TGTGCCGGACAGGGTTATGGCTACACCTTC. It yields the protein CAGQGYGYTF.

The chain couples TRBV19 to TRBJ2-3; tentative D call: TRBD2 (7 bases). The CDR3 consists of 16 residues. Germline-derived CDR1 and CDR2 are LNHDA and SQIVND (reference sequence). V lost 7 bases and J 0 bases, leaving 17 bases between the germline ends. In DNA form, the CDR3 reads TGTGCCAGTACCCCCACACGGGGGGCTAGCACAGATACGCAGTATTTT. Residues: CASTPTRGASTDTQYF.

The chain combines TRBV5-4 with TRBJ1-1; D perhaps matches TRBD1 (6 bases). Germline values: CDR1 SGHNT, CDR2 YYREEE (reference sequence). CDR3 length equals 14 residues. As DNA, the CDR3 is TGTGCTTTCTATCAGGGGCCCATGAACACTGAAGCTTTCTTT. Its protein product is CAFYQGPMNTEAFF.

The chain is built from TRBV3-1 (or the pseudogene TRBV3-2) and TRBJ2-3; no definite D call. This CDR3 has 12 residues. V lost 5 bases and J lost 2, with 5 bases in between. CDR1 is LGHDT, CDR2 YNNKEL, per germline (reference sequence). The CDR3 sequence: CASSFYTDTQYF. DNA for the CDR3: TGTGCCAGCAGCTTCTACACAGATACGCAGTATTTT.

CDR3 sequence (DNA): TGTGCCAGCAGCCCCCAGACAGGAACTGAAGCTTTCTTT. Protein product: CASSPQTGTEAFF. This sequence joins TRBV9 and TRBJ1-1; D may be TRBD1 (6 bases). Germline V CDR1 and CDR2: SGDLS, YYNGEE. Trimming removed 4 bases from V and 5 bases from J, with 12 bases in between. The CDR3 consists of 13 residues.

This rearrangement joins TRBV7-2 to TRBJ2-7; 8 bases map to TRBD2. The CDR3 consists of 13 residues. Trimming cost V 3 bases and J 6 bases; bases outside gene matches: 4. Germline CDR1 and CDR2: SGHTA and FQGNSA. The CDR3 protein is CASSLGGGFEQYF. In nucleotides, the CDR3 is TGTGCCAGCAGCTTGGGCGGGGGGTTCGAGCAGTACTTC. The whole variable domain, filled in from reference TRBV7-2 and TRBJ2-7, reads GAGVSQSPSNKVTEKGKDVELRCDPISGHTALYWYRQSLGQGLEFLIYFQGNSAPDKSGLPSDRFSAERTGGSVSTLTIQRTQQEDSAVYLCASSLGGGFEQYFGPGTRLTVT.

The chain couples TRBV7-9 to TRBJ1-2, with 9 bases lining up with TRBD1. The germline gives CDR1 SEHNR, CDR2 FQNEAQ (reference sequence). This CDR3 comprises 17 residues. The trim removed 0 bases at V and 4 bases at J, leaving 9 bases unmatched. The CDR3 reads CASSLAPGQGNIYGYTF. CDR3 bases: TGTGCCAGCAGCTTAGCGCCCGGACAGGGGAATATCTATGGCTACACCTTC.

The CDR3 DNA reads TGTGCCAGCAGGAGACAGGCCTACGAGCAGTACTTC. It yields the protein CASRRQAYEQYF. The chain joins TRBV2 to TRBJ2-7, with D possibly TRBD1 on 6 matching bases. The V gene's germline CDR1 is SNHLY and CDR2 FYNNEI. The CDR3 is 12 residues long. V gave up 6 bases and J gave up 2 bases, with 8 bases separating them.

CDR3 amino acids: CASSVDRVNTEAFF. The DNA of the CDR3 is TGTGCCAGCAGTGTAGACAGGGTGAACACTGAAGCTTTCTTT. The rearrangement links TRBV2 to TRBJ1-1, with 7 bases aligning to TRBD1. Germline CDR1 SNHLY, CDR2 FYNNEI. The V segment lost 4 bases and the J segment 0 bases; nucleotides outside the gene matches: 2. The CDR3 covers 14 residues.

V gene TRBV6-5 combines with J gene TRBJ2-6; D unclear. The CDR3 totals 14 residues. The V gene's germline CDR1 is MNHEY and CDR2 SVGAGI. V dropped 7 bases and J dropped 2 bases, with 9 bases sitting between them. CDR3 bases: TGTGCCAGCAATGTGGCAGCTGGGGCCAACGTCCTGACTTTC. It specifies CASNVAAGANVLTF.

The chain uses TRBV28 and TRBJ2-3; D perhaps matches TRBD2 (5 bases). The CDR3 is 15 amino acids. CDR1 is MDHEN and CDR2 is SYDVKM in the germline V gene. Trimming stripped 3 bases from V and 2 bases from J, with 12 bases between. This CDR3 is CASSLEVQPTDTQYF. CDR3 bases: TGTGCCAGCAGTTTGGAGGTCCAACCCACAGATACGCAGTATTTT.

The gene calls are TRBV5-4 and TRBJ2-5; 9 positions agree with TRBD2. This CDR3 has 16 amino acids. Per germline, CDR1 SGHNT and CDR2 YYREEE (reference sequence). Trimming at V came to 0 bases and at J to 1 base, leaving 4 bases not matched to a gene. The CDR3 spells CASSLARGGSQETQYF. The CDR3 nucleotides are TGTGCCAGCAGCTTGGCGCGGGGGGGCTCCCAAGAGACCCAGTACTTC.